This note documents a single T cell receptor beta chain sequence. Its target is unknown. This sample is drawn from a study of graft-versus-host responses after intestinal transplantation. Study-level points and caveats: Recipient bone marrow held GvH clones, some seen earlier in ileum or blood.

The protocol was immunoSEQ multiplex PCR, while the TCRdb copy is restricted to in-frame clones and leaves out a portion. The sample shows around 40,000 clones, approximately 95% of them seen only once. The V and J ends lost 6 bases and 3 bases, in that order; junction bases with no gene match: 8. CDR1 and CDR2 from the germline V gene are MNHNS and SASEGT. This CDR3 has 15 residues. This sample comprised unstimulated CD4+ T cells sorted from spleen or lymph node cells, obtained before transplant. The V gene is TRBV6-1, the J gene TRBJ2-7; 10 bases line up with TRBD1. The clonotype comes from a human donor who was the organ donor for an intestinal transplant. The CDR3 sequence is CASRAGQGVVYEQYF. The CDR3 bases are TGTGCCAGCAGGGCCGGACAGGGGGTTGTCTACGAGCAGTACTTC.